This record covers a single T cell receptor (beta chain). What it recognizes is unknown. CDR1 and CDR2 (germline): SGHTA, FQGNSA. Trimming took 3 bases from V and 8 from J, leaving 16 bases between them. The CDR3 length is 14 residues. This sample was taken from a study of cytomegalovirus exposure and HLA in healthy donors. Primers: 60 Vbeta forward and 13 Jbeta reverse. As handled by the study authors: In a later analysis, around 10 million of some 80 million unique beta chains occurred in at least two donors. Sequenced by immunoSEQ multiplex PCR; TCRdb stores in-frame clones only, minus some. Clonal size and the V and J genes are those of that table, whereas D and trimming came from the DNA. The table records 100,000 to 120,000 clones, 80% of them present only once. Points from the study as a whole: As a later analysis showed, several of the most significant clusters appeared to be linked to common viral pathogens.

Material for sequencing was PBMCs. The rearrangement uses TRBV7-2 and TRBJ1-2; the D gene is possibly TRBD1 (5 bases). This sequence was found in a young man in good health and CMV-seropositive. In DNA form, the CDR3 reads TGTGCCAGCAGCTTGGGACTCCCCGGACGCGGCTACACCTTC. It is translated as CASSLGLPGRGYTF.